These T cell receptor beta chains were read from a single sample in a study of blood T cell repertoires in COVID-19. Only in-frame clones appear in the TCRdb table, and some are missing; sequencing was by immunoSEQ multiplex PCR. The repertoire includes a few hundred thousand clones, roughly 85% of them detected once, and around 2.5% sits in the top ten. The source material was peripheral blood. The receptors here all came from a woman aged 70 to 79 with COVID-19, enrolled during active disease. The CDR3 runs from the conserved cysteine through the conserved F or W. The D gene is left open where the match is weak.

j_gene: TRBJ2-5
d_gene: NA
v_gene: TRBV7-7
CDR3aa: CASSSKLTGTQETQYF

j_gene: TRBJ1-1
d_gene: TRBD1
v_gene: TRBV7-2
CDR3aa: CASSTAGGTEAFF

j_gene: TRBJ1-1
d_gene: TRBD1
v_gene: TRBV27
CDR3aa: CASRLDRALTEAFF

j_gene: TRBJ2-3
d_gene: NA
v_gene: TRBV19
CDR3aa: CASRQIDTQYF

j_gene: TRBJ1-2
d_gene: NA
v_gene: TRBV7-2
CDR3aa: CASSIGQLYGYTF

j_gene: TRBJ2-1
d_gene: NA
v_gene: TRBV25-1
CDR3aa: CASSEYRAAAGNEQFF

j_gene: TRBJ2-3
d_gene: NA
v_gene: TRBV3-1/TRBV3-2
CDR3aa: CASSQVRRSVTDTQYF

j_gene: TRBJ2-3
d_gene: TRBD1
v_gene: TRBV10-3
CDR3aa: CAISESGTGGLDTQYF

j_gene: TRBJ1-1
d_gene: NA
v_gene: TRBV20-1
CDR3aa: CSASTQGTGEAFF

j_gene: TRBJ2-1
d_gene: NA
v_gene: TRBV6-5
CDR3aa: CASSYGELQFF

j_gene: TRBJ2-1
d_gene: NA
v_gene: TRBV14
CDR3aa: CASSHLADHNEQFF

j_gene: TRBJ2-5
d_gene: TRBD2
v_gene: TRBV11-3
CDR3aa: CASSPGLAGGPETQYF

j_gene: TRBJ1-2
d_gene: TRBD1
v_gene: TRBV15
CDR3aa: CATSRADRGGNYGYTF

j_gene: TRBJ2-1
d_gene: NA
v_gene: TRBV6-6
CDR3aa: CASRTDSYEQFF

j_gene: TRBJ1-2
d_gene: NA
v_gene: TRBV6-2/TRBV6-3
CDR3aa: CASSYDSYGYTF

j_gene: TRBJ1-1
d_gene: TRBD1
v_gene: TRBV15
CDR3aa: CATSRGGQGRNEAFF

j_gene: TRBJ1-1
d_gene: TRBD1
v_gene: TRBV13
CDR3aa: CASREARGFTEAFF

j_gene: TRBJ1-2
d_gene: NA
v_gene: TRBV5-1
CDR3aa: CASSLPGTEGGYTF

j_gene: TRBJ2-2
d_gene: TRBD2
v_gene: TRBV15
CDR3aa: CATTIMRTSGPVNTGELFF

j_gene: TRBJ2-5
d_gene: NA
v_gene: TRBV19
CDR3aa: CASSIDRKETQYF

j_gene: TRBJ1-4
d_gene: TRBD1
v_gene: TRBV6-2/TRBV6-3
CDR3aa: CASSYAGTGVEKLFF

j_gene: TRBJ2-7
d_gene: NA
v_gene: TRBV18
CDR3aa: CASSPGQYLYEQYF

j_gene: TRBJ2-7
d_gene: NA
v_gene: TRBV7-2
CDR3aa: CASSTDQNYEQYF

j_gene: TRBJ1-3
d_gene: NA
v_gene: TRBV9
CDR3aa: CASSAPGSSGNTIYF

j_gene: TRBJ1-2
d_gene: NA
v_gene: TRBV5-8
CDR3aa: CASRITGIHGYTF

j_gene: TRBJ2-1
d_gene: TRBD2
v_gene: TRBV13
CDR3aa: CASSLAAGGGRDNEQFF

j_gene: TRBJ1-1
d_gene: NA
v_gene: TRBV7-3
CDR3aa: CASSLLEGRWDTEAFF

j_gene: TRBJ1-6
d_gene: TRBD1
v_gene: TRBV5-1
CDR3aa: CASNPTGENSPLHF

j_gene: TRBJ2-1
d_gene: TRBD2
v_gene: TRBV27
CDR3aa: CASSLWLAGGTYNEQFF

j_gene: TRBJ2-7
d_gene: TRBD1
v_gene: TRBV30
CDR3aa: CAWSPPGTGTYEQYF

j_gene: TRBJ1-1
d_gene: TRBD1
v_gene: TRBV7-2
CDR3aa: CASSLAPLTGTGTEAFF

j_gene: TRBJ2-2
d_gene: TRBD1
v_gene: TRBV6-4
CDR3aa: CASRAGQGNTGELFF

j_gene: TRBJ2-2
d_gene: NA
v_gene: TRBV5-1
CDR3aa: CASSLGSANTGELFF

j_gene: TRBJ2-2
d_gene: NA
v_gene: TRBV5-1
CDR3aa: CASNDAGNTGELFF

j_gene: TRBJ2-2
d_gene: TRBD1
v_gene: TRBV2
CDR3aa: CASATGQGDGELFF

j_gene: TRBJ1-2
d_gene: NA
v_gene: TRBV7-9
CDR3aa: CASSLASGRAEDGYTF

j_gene: TRBJ2-2
d_gene: TRBD2
v_gene: TRBV7-7
CDR3aa: CASSSPSGTLTGELFF

j_gene: TRBJ2-5
d_gene: TRBD2
v_gene: TRBV11-3
CDR3aa: CASTQGWQGSSGGQETQYF

j_gene: TRBJ2-7
d_gene: NA
v_gene: TRBV5-4
CDR3aa: CASSLIFTGRGSYEQYF

j_gene: TRBJ1-4
d_gene: NA
v_gene: TRBV7-9
CDR3aa: CASSLEEPEKLFF

j_gene: TRBJ1-1
d_gene: TRBD1
v_gene: TRBV11-2
CDR3aa: CASSSQGLGTEAFF

j_gene: TRBJ2-2
d_gene: NA
v_gene: TRBV4-3
CDR3aa: CASSQAVTTGELFF

j_gene: TRBJ1-2
d_gene: NA
v_gene: TRBV6-1
CDR3aa: CASSDGVERAYTF

j_gene: TRBJ1-1
d_gene: NA
v_gene: TRBV19
CDR3aa: CASSPRTDTRNTEAFF

j_gene: TRBJ1-3
d_gene: NA
v_gene: TRBV11-2
CDR3aa: CASSLTQGGNTIYF

j_gene: TRBJ1-3
d_gene: NA
v_gene: TRBV7-9
CDR3aa: CASSPDINTIYF

j_gene: TRBJ2-1
d_gene: NA
v_gene: TRBV6-5
CDR3aa: CASGPFNERFF

j_gene: TRBJ1-1
d_gene: TRBD1
v_gene: TRBV29-1
CDR3aa: CSVGRDRGQRTFF